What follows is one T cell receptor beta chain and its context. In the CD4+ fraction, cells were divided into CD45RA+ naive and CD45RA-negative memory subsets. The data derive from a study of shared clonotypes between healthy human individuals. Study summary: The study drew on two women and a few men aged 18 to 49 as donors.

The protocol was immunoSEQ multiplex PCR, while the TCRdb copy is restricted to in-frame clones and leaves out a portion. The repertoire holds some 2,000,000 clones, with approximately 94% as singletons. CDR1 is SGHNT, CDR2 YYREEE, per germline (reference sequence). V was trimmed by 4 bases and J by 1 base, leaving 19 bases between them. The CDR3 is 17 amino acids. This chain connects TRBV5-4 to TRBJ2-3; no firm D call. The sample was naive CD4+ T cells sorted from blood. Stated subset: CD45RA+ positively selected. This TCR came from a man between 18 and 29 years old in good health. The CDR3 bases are TGTGCCAGCAGCCCCCCGGTTGTGCGGCCGGGCACAGATACGCAGTATTTT. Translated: CASSPPVVRPGTDTQYF.